This T cell receptor beta chain was sequenced for a study of T cells of healthy individuals. TCRdb fed the 5' RACE reads into MiXCR, producing one record per CDR3 protein. The repertoire consists of approximately 52,000 distinct CDR3 sequences, with approximately 15% occurring once and the leading ten covering 15% to 20%. Sample share makes this clonotype medium-sized. CDR1 is SNHLY and CDR2 is FYNNEI in the germline V gene. V lost 4 bases and J 3 bases, leaving 10 bases between the germline ends. The CDR3 loop spans 14 amino acids. The chain joins TRBV2 to TRBJ1-5; D is uncertain. The TCR originated in a human donor in good health. The CDR3 nucleotides are TGTGCCAGCAGTGGCTACAGCTCCAATCAGCCCCAGCATTTT. The encoded protein is CASSGYSSNQPQHF.